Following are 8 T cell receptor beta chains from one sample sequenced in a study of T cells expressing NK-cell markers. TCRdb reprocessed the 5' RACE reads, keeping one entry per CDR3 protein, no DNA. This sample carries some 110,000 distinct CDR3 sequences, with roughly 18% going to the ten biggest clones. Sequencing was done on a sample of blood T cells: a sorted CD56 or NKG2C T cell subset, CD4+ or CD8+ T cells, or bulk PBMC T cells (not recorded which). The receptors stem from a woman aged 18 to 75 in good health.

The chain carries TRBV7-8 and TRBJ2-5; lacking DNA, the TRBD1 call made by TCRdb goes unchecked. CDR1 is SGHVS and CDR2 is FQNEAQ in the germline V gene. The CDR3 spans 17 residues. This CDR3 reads CASSFIRGDTYQETQYF. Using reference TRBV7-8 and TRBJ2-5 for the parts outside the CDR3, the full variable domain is GAGVSQSPRYKVAKRGQDVALRCDPISGHVSLFWYQQALGQGPEFLTYFQNEAQLDKSGLPSDRFFAERPEGSVSTLKIQRTQQEDSAVYLCASSFIRGDTYQETQYFGPGTRLLVL.

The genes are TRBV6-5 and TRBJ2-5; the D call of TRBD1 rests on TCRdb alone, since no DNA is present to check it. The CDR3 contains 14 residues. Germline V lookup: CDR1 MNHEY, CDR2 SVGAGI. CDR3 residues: CASSYFDREVTQYF.

Here the CDR3 reads CASSLGGKNIQYF. V and J are TRBV12-3 or TRBV12-4 and TRBJ2-4; the D call of TRBD1 rests on TCRdb alone, since no DNA is present to check it. The CDR3 loop spans 13 amino acids.

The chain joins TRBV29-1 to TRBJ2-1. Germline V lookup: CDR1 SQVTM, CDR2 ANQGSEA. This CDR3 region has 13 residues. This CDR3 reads CSVDSSSYNEQFF.

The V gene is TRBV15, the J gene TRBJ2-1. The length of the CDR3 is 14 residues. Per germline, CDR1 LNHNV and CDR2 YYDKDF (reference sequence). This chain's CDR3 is CATSESSSYNEQFF.

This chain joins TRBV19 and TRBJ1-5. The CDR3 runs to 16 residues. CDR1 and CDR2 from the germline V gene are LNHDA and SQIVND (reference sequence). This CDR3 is CASTPWGSIGYQPQHF.

CDR3 loop: CASSPRVAWETQYF. This sequence joins TRBV11-2 and TRBJ2-5; TCRdb returns TRBD2, unconfirmable since there is no DNA. The CDR3 runs to 14 residues. Germline values: CDR1 SGHAT, CDR2 FQNNGV.

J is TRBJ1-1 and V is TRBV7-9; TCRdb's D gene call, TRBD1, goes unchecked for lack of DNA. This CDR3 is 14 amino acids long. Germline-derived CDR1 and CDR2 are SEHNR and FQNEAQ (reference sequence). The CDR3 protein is CASSPGVGGTEAFF.